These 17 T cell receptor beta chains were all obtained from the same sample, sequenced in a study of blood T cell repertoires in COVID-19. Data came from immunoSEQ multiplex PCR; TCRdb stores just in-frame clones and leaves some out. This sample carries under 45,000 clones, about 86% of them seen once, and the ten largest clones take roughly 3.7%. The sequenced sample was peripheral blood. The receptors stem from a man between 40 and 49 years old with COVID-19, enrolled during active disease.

The CDR3 DNA reads TGTGCCAGCAGTGAATATAAGGGAGCCACAGATACGCAGTATTTT. Residues: CASSEYKGATDTQYF. The chain is built from TRBV25-1 and TRBJ2-3; D is perhaps TRBD2 (5 bases). Germline V CDR1 and CDR2: MGHDK, SYGVNS. The CDR3 loop spans 15 amino acids. Trimming shortened V by 0 bases and J by 2 bases, and 9 bases separated the two germline ends.

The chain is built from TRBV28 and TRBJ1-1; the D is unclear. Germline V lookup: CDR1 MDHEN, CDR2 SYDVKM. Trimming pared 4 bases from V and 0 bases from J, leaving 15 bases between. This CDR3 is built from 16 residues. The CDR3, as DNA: TGTGCCAGCAGTTCTCTGGGAGGTGGTCTGAACACTGAAGCTTTCTTT. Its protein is CASSSLGGGLNTEAFF.

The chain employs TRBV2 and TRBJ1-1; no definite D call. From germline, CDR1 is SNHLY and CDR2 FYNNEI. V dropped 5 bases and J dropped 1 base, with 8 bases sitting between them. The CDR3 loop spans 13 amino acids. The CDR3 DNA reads TGTGCCAGCAGTAAGTCCAGGAACACTGAAGCTTTCTTT. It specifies CASSKSRNTEAFF.

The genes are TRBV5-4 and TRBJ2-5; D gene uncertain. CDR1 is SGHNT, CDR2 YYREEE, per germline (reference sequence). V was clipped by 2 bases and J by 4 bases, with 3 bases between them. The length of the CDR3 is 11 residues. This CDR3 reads CASSFSETQYF. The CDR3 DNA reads TGTGCCAGCAGCTTCTCAGAGACCCAGTACTTC.

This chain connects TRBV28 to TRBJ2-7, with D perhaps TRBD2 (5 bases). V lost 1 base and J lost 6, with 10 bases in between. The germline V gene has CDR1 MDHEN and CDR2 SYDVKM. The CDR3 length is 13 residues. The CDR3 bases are TGTGCCAGCAGTTTATCGAGGGCGGTCGAGCAGTACTTC. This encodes CASSLSRAVEQYF.

In DNA, the CDR3 is TGTGCCAGCAGCCAAGGAACACAGGGGGCGCGGGGCTACACCTTC. Protein sequence: CASSQGTQGARGYTF. The rearrangement joins TRBV3-1 (or the pseudogene TRBV3-2) to TRBJ1-2; 9 bases are shared with TRBD1. Losses at the gene ends were 1 base for V and 8 bases for J; bases not matched to a gene: 8. The CDR3 has 15 amino acids. Per the germline V gene, CDR1 is LGHDT and CDR2 is YNNKEL (reference sequence).

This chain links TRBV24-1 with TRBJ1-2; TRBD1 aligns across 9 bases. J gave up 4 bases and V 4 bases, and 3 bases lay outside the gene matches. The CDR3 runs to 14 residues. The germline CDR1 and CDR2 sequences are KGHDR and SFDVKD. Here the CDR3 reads CATSDEQGAYGYTF. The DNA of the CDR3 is TGTGCCACCAGTGACGAACAGGGGGCCTATGGCTACACCTTC.

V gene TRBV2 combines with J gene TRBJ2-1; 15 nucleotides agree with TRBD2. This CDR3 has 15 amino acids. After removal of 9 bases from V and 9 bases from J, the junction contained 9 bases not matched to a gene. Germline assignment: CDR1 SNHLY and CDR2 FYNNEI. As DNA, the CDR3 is TGTGCCAGTACCTTAAGGACTAGCGGGGGGGCTGAGCAGTTCTTC. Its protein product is CASTLRTSGGAEQFF.

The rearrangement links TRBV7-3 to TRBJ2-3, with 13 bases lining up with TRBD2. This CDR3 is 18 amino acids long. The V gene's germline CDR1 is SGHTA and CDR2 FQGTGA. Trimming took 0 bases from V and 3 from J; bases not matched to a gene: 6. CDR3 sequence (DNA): TGTGCCAGCAGCTTAACGGTCAGGGGACTAGCGGGAACAGATACGCAGTATTTT. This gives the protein CASSLTVRGLAGTDTQYF.

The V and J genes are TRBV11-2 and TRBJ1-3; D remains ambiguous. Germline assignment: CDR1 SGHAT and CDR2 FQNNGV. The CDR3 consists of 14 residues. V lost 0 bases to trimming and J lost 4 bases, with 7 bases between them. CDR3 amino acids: CASSLEQNGNTIYF. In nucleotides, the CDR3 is TGTGCCAGCAGCTTAGAACAGAACGGAAACACCATATATTTT.

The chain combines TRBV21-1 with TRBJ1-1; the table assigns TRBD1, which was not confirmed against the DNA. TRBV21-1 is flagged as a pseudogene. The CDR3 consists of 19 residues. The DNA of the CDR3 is TGTGCCAGCAGCAGGGGGCGAGTGCAGCCGAAAACATTGAACACTGAAGCTTTCTTT. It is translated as CASSRGRVQPKTLNTEAFF.

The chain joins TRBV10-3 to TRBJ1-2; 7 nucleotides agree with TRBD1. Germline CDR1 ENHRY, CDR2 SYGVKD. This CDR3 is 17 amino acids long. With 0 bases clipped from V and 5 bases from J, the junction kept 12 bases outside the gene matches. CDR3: CAISESDQGGGPYGYTF. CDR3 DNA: TGTGCCATCAGTGAGTCTGACCAGGGGGGCGGGCCTTATGGCTACACCTTC.

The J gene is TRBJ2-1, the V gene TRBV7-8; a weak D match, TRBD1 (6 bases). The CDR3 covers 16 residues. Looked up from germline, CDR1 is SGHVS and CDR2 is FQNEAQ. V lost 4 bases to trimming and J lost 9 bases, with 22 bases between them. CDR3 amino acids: CASSSNTGTRGGEQFF. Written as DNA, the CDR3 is TGTGCCAGCAGCTCCAACACAGGGACCCGGGGCGGTGAGCAGTTCTTC. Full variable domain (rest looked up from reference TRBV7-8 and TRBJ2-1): GAGVSQSPRYKVAKRGQDVALRCDPISGHVSLFWYQQALGQGPEFLTYFQNEAQLDKSGLPSDRFFAERPEGSVSTLKIQRTQQEDSAVYLCASSSNTGTRGGEQFFGPGTRLTVL.

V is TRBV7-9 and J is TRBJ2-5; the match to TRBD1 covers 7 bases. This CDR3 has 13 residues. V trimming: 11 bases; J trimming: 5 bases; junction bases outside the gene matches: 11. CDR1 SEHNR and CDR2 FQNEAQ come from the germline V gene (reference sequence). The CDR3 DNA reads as TGTGCCGGCATGACAGGGAAGTTTGAGACCCAGTACTTC. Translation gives CAGMTGKFETQYF.

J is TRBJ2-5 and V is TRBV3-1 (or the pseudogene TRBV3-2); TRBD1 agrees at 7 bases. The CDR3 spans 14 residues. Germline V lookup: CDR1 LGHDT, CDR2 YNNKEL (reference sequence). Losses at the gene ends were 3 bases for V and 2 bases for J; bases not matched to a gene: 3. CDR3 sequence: CASSQGTAQETQYF. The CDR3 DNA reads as TGTGCCAGCAGCCAGGGGACAGCTCAAGAGACCCAGTACTTC.

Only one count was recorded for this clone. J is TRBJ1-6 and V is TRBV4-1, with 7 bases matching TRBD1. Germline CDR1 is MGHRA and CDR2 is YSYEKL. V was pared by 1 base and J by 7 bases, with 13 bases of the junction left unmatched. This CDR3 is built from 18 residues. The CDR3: CASSQAGTAGFENSPLHF. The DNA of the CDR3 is TGCGCCAGCAGCCAAGCCGGGACAGCGGGCTTTGAGAATTCACCCCTCCACTTT.

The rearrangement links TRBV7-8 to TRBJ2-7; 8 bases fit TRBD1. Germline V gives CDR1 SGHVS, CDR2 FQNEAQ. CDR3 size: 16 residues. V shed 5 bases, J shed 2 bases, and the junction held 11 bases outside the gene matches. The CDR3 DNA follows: TGTGCCAGCAGCCCTGTCAGGCGGGACAGGACCTACGAGCAGTACTTC. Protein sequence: CASSPVRRDRTYEQYF.